This T cell receptor (beta chain) came from a study of metastatic and nonmetastatic thyroid tumors. General observations from the study: Reported TCR beta diversity, measured in blood and tumor, was significantly higher for malignant thyroid tumors than for benign nodules.

A word on this clone: No antigen is known for it.

All patients were treatment-naive before thyroid surgery. This CDR3 is 13 amino acids long. Trimming took off 9 bases at V and 3 bases at J, with 15 bases between the two ends. The germline CDR1 and CDR2 sequences are MNHEY and SMNVEV (reference sequence). TCRdb re-called clones from the PCR reads using MiXCR. The sample includes about 5,800 clones, approximately 18% of them seen just once. Material: adjacent normal tissue. The receptor was isolated from a female donor with papillary thyroid cancer or a benign thyroid nodule (not recorded which). Some clones in this sample may be carry-over from other donors' samples. The chain recombines TRBV27 with TRBJ2-7; D could derive from TRBD1 or TRBD2 (5 bases each). The CDR3 is CASISGDHYEQYF. In DNA form, the CDR3 reads TGTGCCAGTATCTCCGGGGACCACTACGAGCAGTACTTC.